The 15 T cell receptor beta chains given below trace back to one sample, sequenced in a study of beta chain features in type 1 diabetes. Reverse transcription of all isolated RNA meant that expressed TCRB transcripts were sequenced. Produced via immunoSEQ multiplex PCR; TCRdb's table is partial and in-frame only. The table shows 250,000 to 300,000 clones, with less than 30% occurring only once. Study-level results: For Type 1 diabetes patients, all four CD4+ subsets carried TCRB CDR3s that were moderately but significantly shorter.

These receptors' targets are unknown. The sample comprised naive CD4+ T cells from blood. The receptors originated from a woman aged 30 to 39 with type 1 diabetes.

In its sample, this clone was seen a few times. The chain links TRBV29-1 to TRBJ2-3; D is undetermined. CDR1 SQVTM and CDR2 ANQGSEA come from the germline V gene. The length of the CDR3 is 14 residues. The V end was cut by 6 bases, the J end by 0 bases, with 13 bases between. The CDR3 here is CSVSPGLSTDTQYF. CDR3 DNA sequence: TGCAGCGTATCCCCGGGTTTGAGCACAGATACGCAGTATTTT.

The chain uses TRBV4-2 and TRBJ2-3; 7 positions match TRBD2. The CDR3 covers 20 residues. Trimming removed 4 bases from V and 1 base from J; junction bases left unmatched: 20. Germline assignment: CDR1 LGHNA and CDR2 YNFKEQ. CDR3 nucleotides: TGTGCCAGCAGCCGCCGGGGAGGGAGGCGTGGAGCTAGCGGCACAGATACGCAGTATTTT. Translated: CASSRRGGRRGASGTDTQYF.

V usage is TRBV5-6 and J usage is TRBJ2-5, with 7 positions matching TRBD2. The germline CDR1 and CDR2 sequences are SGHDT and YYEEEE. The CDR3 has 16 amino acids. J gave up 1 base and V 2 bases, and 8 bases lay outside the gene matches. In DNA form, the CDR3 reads TGTGCCAGCAGCTTCGGGGGGATCCCCTTCCAAGAGACCCAGTACTTC. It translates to CASSFGGIPFQETQYF.

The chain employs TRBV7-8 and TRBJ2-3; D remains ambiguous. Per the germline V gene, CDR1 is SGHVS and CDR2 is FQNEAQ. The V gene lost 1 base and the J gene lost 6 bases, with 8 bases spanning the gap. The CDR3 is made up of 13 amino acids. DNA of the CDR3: TGTGCCAGCAGCTTAGAACTCAGGGATACGCAGTATTTT. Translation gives CASSLELRDTQYF.

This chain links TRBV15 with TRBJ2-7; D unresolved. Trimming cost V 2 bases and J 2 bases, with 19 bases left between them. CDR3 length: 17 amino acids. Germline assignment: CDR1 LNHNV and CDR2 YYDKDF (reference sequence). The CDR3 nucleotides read TGTGCCACCAGCAGATCCCCCCGGCTAGATCCTCCCTACGAGCAGTACTTC. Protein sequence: CATSRSPRLDPPYEQYF.

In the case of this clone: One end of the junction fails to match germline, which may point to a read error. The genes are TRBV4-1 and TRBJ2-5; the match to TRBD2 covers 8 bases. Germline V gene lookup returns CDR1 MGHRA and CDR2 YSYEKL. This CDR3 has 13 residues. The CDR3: CASSQDRGLERHF. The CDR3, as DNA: TGCGCCAGCAGCCAAGATCGGGGACTAGAAAGACACTTC.

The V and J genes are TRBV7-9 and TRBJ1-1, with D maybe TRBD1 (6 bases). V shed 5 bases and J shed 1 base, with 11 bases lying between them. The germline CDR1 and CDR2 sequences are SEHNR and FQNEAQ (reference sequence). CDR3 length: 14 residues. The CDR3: CASSQGHKNTEAFF. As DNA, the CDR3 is TGTGCCAGCAGCCAGGGACATAAGAACACTGAAGCTTTCTTT.

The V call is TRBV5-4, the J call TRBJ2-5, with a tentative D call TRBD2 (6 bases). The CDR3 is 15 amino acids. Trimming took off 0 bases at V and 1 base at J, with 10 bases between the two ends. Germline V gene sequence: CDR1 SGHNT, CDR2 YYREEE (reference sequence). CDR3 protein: CASSLAGRLQETQYF. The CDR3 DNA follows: TGTGCCAGCAGCTTGGCCGGGAGACTCCAAGAGACCCAGTACTTC.

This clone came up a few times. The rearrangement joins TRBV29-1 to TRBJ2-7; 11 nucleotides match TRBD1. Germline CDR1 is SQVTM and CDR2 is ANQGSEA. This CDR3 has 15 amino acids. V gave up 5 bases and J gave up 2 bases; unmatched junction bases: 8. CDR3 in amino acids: CSVKRRDRGAYEQYF. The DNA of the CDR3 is TGCAGCGTTAAAAGGCGGGACAGGGGGGCCTACGAGCAGTACTTC.

DNA of the CDR3: TGTGCCAGCAGTCAACCGGGAGCCTTAAGGACGTACTTC. This encodes CASSQPGALRTYF. The chain recombines TRBV6-5 with TRBJ2-4, with a weak D call TRBD2 (6 bases). This CDR3 is 13 amino acids long. Trimming cost V 5 bases and J 15 bases, with 20 bases left between them. Germline V gives CDR1 MNHEY, CDR2 SVGAGI.

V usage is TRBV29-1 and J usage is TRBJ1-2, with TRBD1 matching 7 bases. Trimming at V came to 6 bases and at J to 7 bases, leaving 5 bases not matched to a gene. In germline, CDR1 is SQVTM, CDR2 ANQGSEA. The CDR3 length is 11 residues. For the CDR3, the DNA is TGCAGCGTCGCGAGACAGGGTGGCTACACCTTC. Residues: CSVARQGGYTF.

The CDR3 reads CASSLTGDDSGLNTEAFF. The CDR3, as DNA: TGTGCCAGCAGTTTAACAGGGGATGATTCGGGGCTGAACACTGAAGCTTTCTTT. The chain combines TRBV4-2 with TRBJ1-1; 7 bases are a match to TRBD1. This CDR3 region has 18 residues. V was pared by 6 bases and J by 0 bases, with 16 bases of the junction left unmatched. Germline CDR1 LGHNA, CDR2 YNFKEQ.

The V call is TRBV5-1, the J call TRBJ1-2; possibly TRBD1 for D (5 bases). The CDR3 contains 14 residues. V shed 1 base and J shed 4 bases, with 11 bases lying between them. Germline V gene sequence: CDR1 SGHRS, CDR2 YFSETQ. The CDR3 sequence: CASSLSGQGYGYTF. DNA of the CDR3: TGCGCCAGCAGCTTGTCAGGGCAGGGCTATGGCTACACCTTC. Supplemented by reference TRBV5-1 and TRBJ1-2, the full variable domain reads KAGVTQTPRYLIKTRGQQVTLSCSPISGHRSVSWYQQTPGQGLQFLFEYFSETQRNKGNFPGRFSGRQFSNSRSEMNVSTLELGDSALYLCASSLSGQGYGYTFGSGTRLTVV.

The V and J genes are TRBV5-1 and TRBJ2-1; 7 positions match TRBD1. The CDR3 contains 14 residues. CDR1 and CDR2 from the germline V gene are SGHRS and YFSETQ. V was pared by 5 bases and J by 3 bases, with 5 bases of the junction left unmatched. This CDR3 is CASSQGDIYNEQFF. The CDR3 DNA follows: TGCGCCAGCAGTCAGGGGGATATCTACAATGAGCAGTTCTTC. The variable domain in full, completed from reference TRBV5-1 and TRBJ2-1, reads KAGVTQTPRYLIKTRGQQVTLSCSPISGHRSVSWYQQTPGQGLQFLFEYFSETQRNKGNFPGRFSGRQFSNSRSEMNVSTLELGDSALYLCASSQGDIYNEQFFGPGTRLTVL.

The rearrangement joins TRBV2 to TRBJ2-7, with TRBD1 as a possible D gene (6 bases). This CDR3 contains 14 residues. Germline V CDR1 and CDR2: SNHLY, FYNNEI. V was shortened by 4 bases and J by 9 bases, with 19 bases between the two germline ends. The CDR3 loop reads CASSGPAQGRVQYF. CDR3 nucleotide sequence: TGTGCCAGCAGTGGCCCTGCACAGGGCAGGGTGCAGTACTTC.